This T cell receptor (beta chain) was found in a study of regulatory T cells in long-lasting Graves disease. V lost 7 bases, J lost 7 bases, and 11 bases stayed unmatched. Per germline, CDR1 MDHEN and CDR2 SYDVKM. The CDR3 length is 15 residues. Time point reported: newly diagnosed GD, antithyroid drugs for less than 3 months. The TCR library was made from RNA that had been extracted from PBMCs in TRIzol. Graves' disease diagnoses used American Thyroid Association guidelines. Both iRepertoire HTBI primers and Arm-PCR of CDR3 regions were used to build the TCR beta libraries. In the authors' workflow: Samples jointly harbored 60 to 70 TRBV and 14 TRBJ segments. TCRdb re-analysed the multiplex PCR reads in MiXCR, keeping a single row per CDR3 protein. TCRdb assigned the V and J calls; the authors' analysis was not used. The sample carries fewer than 550,000 distinct CDR3 sequences, about 16% recorded once.

The same data also went into a second study, on T cells in Graves' hyperthyroidism and ophthalmopathy. From that study: Across 18 months, stable Graves' hyperthyroidism was marked by no progression to ophthalmopathy. Uncontrolled infection, other autoimmune disease, pregnancy and lactation each barred patients from inclusion.

Sequenced material: peripheral blood mononuclear cells (PBMCs), taken at new diagnosis, from a patient treated with antithyroid drugs. This receptor was obtained from a woman aged 35-65 years with Graves disease. The rearrangement links TRBV28 to TRBJ1-5; TRBD1 matches at 9 bases. The CDR3 protein is CASTVGTGLNQPQHF. For the CDR3, the DNA is TGTGCCAGCACCGTCGGGACAGGGTTGAACCAGCCCCAGCATTTT.